The clone carrying this TCR beta chain has only a few counts. These data come from a study of cytomegalovirus exposure and HLA in healthy donors. The primer mix had 60 Vbeta and 13 Jbeta primers. TCRdb keeps only in-frame clones here, not all; method: immunoSEQ multiplex PCR. The sample lists about 150,000 clones, 65% to 90% occurring once. This CDR3 has 15 amino acids. Looked up from germline, CDR1 is SNHLY and CDR2 is FYNNEI. V shed 3 bases and J shed 2 bases, with 8 bases lying between them. The source of this sequence is a woman aged 45-65 years in good health and CMV-seropositive. The chain is built from TRBV2 and TRBJ2-6; perhaps TRBD2 as D (6 bases). The sequenced material came from PBMCs. CDR3 DNA sequence: TGTGCCAGCAGTGAGCGGGATGCTGGGGCCAACGTCCTGACTTTC. Its translation: CASSERDAGANVLTF.